This T cell receptor beta chain was identified in a study of blood T cell repertoires in COVID-19. Study as a whole: COVID-19 samples collected from the United States, Italy and Spain covered acute and convalescent phases.

Sequenced by immunoSEQ multiplex PCR; TCRdb stores in-frame clones only, minus some. The table has fewer than 130,000 clones, about 88% seen once. Germline values: CDR1 SQVTM, CDR2 ANQGSEA. The V and J ends lost 5 bases and 4 bases respectively, with 13 bases between them. There are 13 residues in the CDR3. This chain uses TRBV29-1 with TRBJ2-3; D is perhaps TRBD2 (5 bases). The clonotype was recovered from a woman aged 45-65 years with acute or convalescent COVID-19. Sequencing used peripheral blood. The CDR3: CSVFGSWADTQYF. The CDR3 DNA follows: TGCAGCGTTTTTGGGAGTTGGGCAGATACGCAGTATTTT.